Each of the 18 T cell receptor beta chains below was sequenced from the same sample in a study of shared T cell receptors in the human thymus. Repertoires were generated with immunoSEQ multiplex PCR, while TCRdb's copy carries only in-frame clones and drops some. Among more than 300,000 clones, around 93% were seen once, and the ten largest hold about 0.02%. Sequenced sample: thymocytes. These receptors all stem from a human donor.

The chain recombines TRBV2 with TRBJ1-4; 7 bases match TRBD1. The ends lost 3 bases at V and 0 bases at J; junction bases unmatched: 10. The CDR3 is 18 residues long. Germline loops: CDR1 SNHLY, CDR2 FYNNEI. The DNA for the CDR3 is TGTGCCAGCAGTGACCTGACAGGGCCCAATGCAACTAATGAAAAACTGTTTTTT. Its protein is CASSDLTGPNATNEKLFF.

The gene calls are TRBV7-7 and TRBJ2-1, with 8 bases that match TRBD1. J was trimmed by 9 bases and V by 5 bases; bases with no gene match: 12. Germline V CDR1 and CDR2: SSHAT, FNYEAQ (reference sequence). The CDR3 has 15 amino acids. The CDR3 coding sequence is TGTGCCAGCAGCACACGACTCGGGACAGGAGGTGAGCAGTTCTTC. This sequence encodes CASSTRLGTGGEQFF. Together with reference TRBV7-7 and TRBJ2-1, the CDR3 gives the full variable domain: GAGVSQSPRYKVTKRGQDVTLRCDPISSHATLYWYQQALGQGPEFLTYFNYEAQPDKSGLPSDRFSAERPEGSISTLTIQRTEQRDSAMYRCASSTRLGTGGEQFFGPGTRLTVL.

This chain uses TRBV30 with TRBJ1-2; no reliable D call. CDR3 length equals 11 residues. V was shortened by 5 bases and J by 7 bases, with 11 bases between the two germline ends. Germline values: CDR1 GTSNPN, CDR2 SVGIG (reference sequence). This chain's CDR3 is CAWRNRGGYTF. The CDR3 DNA is TGTGCCTGGCGGAATAGAGGTGGCTACACCTTC.

The rearrangement uses TRBV6-1 and TRBJ1-1; TRBD1 agrees at 9 bases. The CDR3 is 16 residues long. Germline V lookup: CDR1 MNHNS, CDR2 SASEGT. With 0 bases clipped from V and 6 bases from J, the junction kept 8 bases outside the gene matches. The CDR3 protein is CASSEALWDRESEAFF. As DNA, the CDR3 is TGTGCCAGCAGTGAAGCGCTGTGGGACAGGGAGTCTGAAGCTTTCTTT.

The rearrangement links TRBV6-1 to TRBJ2-1; 9 positions agree with TRBD2. Germline trimming cut 7 bases from V and 11 bases from J; bases unmatched to any gene: 9. This CDR3 is built from 13 residues. The V gene's germline CDR1 is MNHNS and CDR2 SASEGT. The CDR3 loop reads CASKLAGVYQQFF. CDR3 DNA: TGTGCCAGCAAGTTAGCGGGAGTTTATCAGCAGTTCTTC.

The CDR3 bases are TGTGCCAGCAGCCAAAGGGACCTTAGCACAGATACGCAGTATTTT. Its protein is CASSQRDLSTDTQYF. The chain has TRBV14 and TRBJ2-3; D is perhaps TRBD1 or TRBD2 (5 bases each). Germline CDR1 and CDR2: SGHDN and FVKESK. V was clipped by 2 bases and J by 0 bases, with 9 bases between them. This CDR3 comprises 15 residues.

This sequence joins TRBV6-5 and TRBJ2-7, with D perhaps TRBD1 (6 bases). Germline CDR1 MNHEY, CDR2 SVGAGI. The V and J ends lost 5 bases and 7 bases respectively, with 18 bases between them. The CDR3 runs 14 residues. CDR3 sequence reads: CASSRLPGAGEQYF. The CDR3, as DNA: TGTGCCAGCAGTCGCCTCCCAGGGGCTGGAGAGCAGTACTTC.

Here the CDR3 DNA reads TGTGCCAGCAGCTTAGTTCGGGGAGGATACTCCTACAATGAGCAGTTCTTC. It encodes CASSLVRGGYSYNEQFF. The J gene is TRBJ2-1, the V gene TRBV7-2; D is possibly TRBD2 (6 bases). This CDR3 is 17 amino acids long. Germline loops: CDR1 SGHTA, CDR2 FQGNSA. Trimming pared 1 base from V and 0 bases from J, leaving 13 bases between.

This rearrangement joins TRBV28 to TRBJ1-4; maybe TRBD1 (6 bases). This CDR3 spans 19 amino acids. V was shortened by 1 base and J by 5 bases, with 23 bases between the two germline ends. Germline V gene data show CDR1 as MDHEN and CDR2 as SYDVKM. CDR3 sequence reads: CASSLSGLGGRGSNEKLFF. The CDR3 DNA follows: TGTGCCAGCAGTTTATCTGGTCTAGGGGGGAGGGGTTCGAATGAAAAACTGTTTTTT. Supplemented by reference TRBV28 and TRBJ1-4, the full variable domain reads DVKVTQSSRYLVKRTGEKVFLECVQDMDHENMFWYRQDPGLGLRLIYFSYDVKMKEKGDIPEGYSVSREKKERFSLILESASTNQTSMYLCASSLSGLGGRGSNEKLFFGSGTQLSVL.

The genes are TRBV15 and TRBJ2-3; TRBD2 is a possible D gene (6 bases). The length of the CDR3 is 15 residues. Germline CDR1 and CDR2: LNHNV and YYDKDF (reference sequence). Between the trimmed V and J ends, which lost 5 bases and 2 bases, there was a span of 14 bases. In nucleotides, the CDR3 is TGTGCCACCAGCGGGGGGACTTTAAACACAGATACGCAGTATTTT. Its protein is CATSGGTLNTDTQYF.

Only one count was recorded for this clone. This chain links TRBV9 with TRBJ2-1; a weak D match, TRBD1 (6 bases). Germline CDR1 SGDLS, CDR2 YYNGEE. The CDR3 extends over 19 amino acids. Trimming stripped 0 bases from V and 5 bases from J, with 24 bases between. The DNA for the CDR3 is TGTGCCAGCAGCGTAGCTATCGGTGGAGACAGGTTCGGACACAATGAGCAGTTCTTC. It codes for CASSVAIGGDRFGHNEQFF.

The rearrangement uses TRBV29-1 and TRBJ1-4; no reliable D call. Germline-derived CDR1 and CDR2 are SQVTM and ANQGSEA. V lost 3 bases and J 10 bases, leaving 9 bases between the germline ends. The CDR3 loop spans 11 amino acids. In DNA form, the CDR3 reads TGCAGCGTTGAGGGGTCGGCAAAACTGTTTTTT. It is translated as CSVEGSAKLFF. The complete variable domain, with remaining parts taken from reference TRBV29-1 and TRBJ1-4, reads SAVISQKPSRDICQRGTSLTIQCQVDSQVTMMFWYRQQPGQSLTLIATANQGSEATYESGFVIDKFPISRPNLTFSTLTVSNMSPEDSSIYLCSVEGSAKLFFGSGTQLSVL.

V usage is TRBV27 and J usage is TRBJ1-5, with D tentatively TRBD1 (5 bases). This CDR3 has 20 amino acids. The V gene lost 2 bases and the J gene lost 1 base, with 24 bases spanning the gap. Germline V gene lookup returns CDR1 MNHEY and CDR2 SMNVEV (reference sequence). The CDR3 loop is CASSLAGSPGVGDSNQPQHF. Written as DNA, the CDR3 is TGTGCCAGCAGTTTAGCGGGGTCCCCGGGGGTAGGGGACAGCAATCAGCCCCAGCATTTT.

The chain carries TRBV5-1 and TRBJ2-1; 10 bases are a match to TRBD2. Germline assignment: CDR1 SGHRS and CDR2 YFSETQ. J was trimmed by 5 bases and V by 4 bases; bases with no gene match: 6. This CDR3 is built from 15 residues. CDR3 residues: CASSKTSGPNNEQFF. As DNA, the CDR3 is TGCGCCAGCAGCAAGACTAGCGGGCCAAACAATGAGCAGTTCTTC.

The V call is TRBV2, the J call TRBJ2-1; D perhaps matches TRBD2 (6 bases). The CDR3 is made up of 14 amino acids. CDR1 and CDR2 (germline): SNHLY, FYNNEI. V dropped 7 bases and J dropped 6 bases, with 16 bases sitting between them. The CDR3 DNA reads TGTGCCAGCAATACCGGACTAACTCCCAATGAGCAGTTCTTC. This gives the protein CASNTGLTPNEQFF. The complete variable domain, with remaining parts taken from reference TRBV2 and TRBJ2-1, reads EPEVTQTPSHQVTQMGQEVILRCVPISNHLYFYWYRQILGQKVEFLVSFYNNEISEKSEIFDDQFSVERPDGSNFTLKIRSTKLEDSAMYFCASNTGLTPNEQFFGPGTRLTVL.

The rearrangement uses TRBV1 and TRBJ2-2; the listed D gene, TRBD1, was not tested against the DNA. TRBV1 is labeled a pseudogene. CDR3 length: 17 residues. CDR3 DNA: TGCACCAGCAGCACGAACCGGGACAGGGAGGGGGCCGGGGAGCTGTTTTTT. This gives the protein CTSSTNRDREGAGELFF.

J is TRBJ1-5 and V is TRBV28; 9 bases map to TRBD1. There are 15 residues in the CDR3. The germline CDR1 and CDR2 sequences are MDHEN and SYDVKM. The junction had 8 bases not matched to a gene; V was cut back by 7 bases and J by 4 bases. The CDR3 DNA is TGTGCCAGCACCTGCTCTGGACAGGGGAATCAGCCCCAGCATTTT. Residues: CASTCSGQGNQPQHF.

On this clone itself: The sample has other DNA sequences that encode this CDR3 too. The V call is TRBV5-1, the J call TRBJ1-1, with D uncertain. This CDR3 has 14 amino acids. The V gene lost 0 bases and the J gene lost 2 bases, with 8 bases spanning the gap. Germline assignment: CDR1 SGHRS and CDR2 YFSETQ. CDR3 in DNA: TGCGCCAGCAGCTTGGAAGGCGGAAACACTGAAGCTTTCTTT. Translating gives CASSLEGGNTEAFF.